Included here is one T cell receptor beta chain sequence, with context. Antigen specificity is unknown. The junction departs from the called germline gene at one end, perhaps through a read error. The sample belongs to a study of blood T cells in healthy people across ages. Across the study: Template-switching capture recovered about one barcoded beta molecule per two T cells. Findings and limits, study-wide: Long-lived donors carried more naive CD4+ cells and greater diversity than aged donors. The CMV status of each donor remained undetermined, and this could have confounded shifts in expanded clonotypes. Unsorted PBMCs prevented conclusive naive versus antigen-experienced comparison.

PCR was performed a second time for roughly 7 to 12 cycles using a sample-barcoded 5' primer and a J-beta primer mix. MiXCR, applied by TCRdb to the 5' RACE reads, yields one record per CDR3 protein. Seen here are 950,000 to 1,200,000 distinct CDR3 sequences, approximately 38% observed once, and the top ten hold about 12%. The receptor was derived from a young man in good health. The sample taken for sequencing was blood.

CDR3 nucleotides: TGCGCCAGCAACTTGATCGAGGGACACACAGATACGCAGTATTTT. Protein product: CASNLIEGHTDTQYF. The rearrangement joins TRBV5-1 to TRBJ2-3; D may be TRBD1 (6 bases). The germline gives CDR1 SGHRS, CDR2 YFSETQ. This CDR3 has 15 amino acids.